A single sample is the source of the 26 T cell receptor beta chains below, sequenced in a study of molecular identifiers for immune sequencing clone quantification. TCRdb re-called the PCR reads through MiXCR, storing one row per CDR3 protein. Here the sample spans some 590,000 distinct CDR3 sequences, 25% being singletons. Specimen: naive CD8+ T cells from blood, with Jurkat cell RNA spiked in. Subset reported: FACS-sorted CD8+CD4-CCR7+CD45RA+ naive T cells. The receptors derive from a human donor in good health. Some libraries in this study had Jurkat cell RNA spiked in.

Of note for this clonotype: One end of the junction is discordant with germline, which a read error may explain. This chain uses TRBV5-3 with TRBJ2-3; 7 positions agree with TRBD1. TRBV5-3 is annotated as an ORF whose role is uncertain. The length of the CDR3 is 14 residues. In DNA form, the CDR3 reads TGTGCCAGCAGCTTGGGACAGAACCAGGATACGCAGTATTTT. It translates to CASSLGQNQDTQYF.

This clonotype was seen repeatedly, ten times or more. This chain uses TRBV27 with TRBJ2-3, with 11 bases that match TRBD2. Germline V lookup: CDR1 MNHEY, CDR2 SMNVEV (reference sequence). The CDR3 consists of 19 residues. V trimming: 3 bases; J trimming: 0 bases; junction bases outside the gene matches: 11. CDR3 nucleotides: TGTGCCAGCAGTTTGAATTCACTAGCGGGGGAGTTTAGCACAGATACGCAGTATTTT. The encoded protein is CASSLNSLAGEFSTDTQYF.

This clonotype was counted only a few times. The chain recombines TRBV4-3 with TRBJ1-6; D gene uncertain. V was cut by 1 base and J by 8 bases, with 24 bases left in between. Looked up from germline, CDR1 is LGHNA and CDR2 is YSLEER. This CDR3 is 19 amino acids long. The CDR3 bases are TGCGCCAGCAGCCAAGGTCCGAGGTTGACGAGTACGGGAGATTCACCCCTCCACTTT. It is translated as CASSQGPRLTSTGDSPLHF.

Details on this clonotype: This may come from a read error, since a much larger clone is one base off. The chain is built from TRBV7-9 and TRBJ2-5; 13 bases are a match to TRBD2. Looked up from germline, CDR1 is SEHNR and CDR2 is FQNEAQ (reference sequence). Trimming cost V 4 bases and J 9 bases; bases outside gene matches: 11. There are 16 residues in the CDR3. CDR3 nucleotide sequence: TGTGCCAGCAGCTCGCGGACTAGCGGGAGCCTTGAGGCCCAGTACTTC. It specifies CASSSRTSGSLEAQYF.

This clonotype turned up a few times. The J gene is TRBJ2-1, the V gene TRBV12-3 or TRBV12-4, with TRBD1 identical over 8 bases. V shed 4 bases, J shed 0 bases, and the junction held 11 bases outside the gene matches. This CDR3 has 18 residues. The CDR3 protein is CASSWGRGLRSSYNEQFF. The CDR3 nucleotides are TGTGCCAGCAGTTGGGGCAGGGGGCTTCGCAGCTCCTACAATGAGCAGTTCTTC.

This clonotype was picked up a small number of times. The chain joins TRBV12-3 or TRBV12-4 to TRBJ2-3, with D unresolved. This CDR3 comprises 15 residues. Between the trimmed V and J ends, which lost 0 bases and 4 bases, there was a span of 11 bases. CDR3 nucleotides: TGTGCCAGCAGTTTAGCGGCCACCTTGCCAGATACGCAGTATTTT. Its translation: CASSLAATLPDTQYF.

This clonotype came up many times. The CDR3 nucleotides read TGTGCCACCAGGACGGCAGGGCCGAACACTGAAGCTTTCTTT. This gives the protein CATRTAGPNTEAFF. The genes are TRBV15 and TRBJ1-1, with TRBD1 as a possible D gene (5 bases). Per the germline V gene, CDR1 is LNHNV and CDR2 is YYDKDF (reference sequence). CDR3 size: 14 residues. Trimming removed 6 bases from V and 1 base from J, with 12 bases in between.

This clonotype showed up many times. This rearrangement joins TRBV7-9 to TRBJ1-1; the D gene is possibly TRBD1 (5 bases). V lost 5 bases and J lost 3, with 16 bases in between. The CDR3 has 15 amino acids. Germline CDR1 SEHNR, CDR2 FQNEAQ (reference sequence). CDR3 residues: CASSPLGGSDTEAFF. DNA for the CDR3: TGTGCCAGCAGCCCGTTGGGGGGGTCGGACACTGAAGCTTTCTTT. The full variable domain, completed using reference TRBV7-9 and TRBJ1-1, is DTGVSQNPRHKITKRGQNVTFRCDPISEHNRLYWYRQTLGQGPEFLTYFQNEAQLEKSRLLSDRFSAERPKGSFSTLEIQRTEQGDSAMYLCASSPLGGSDTEAFFGQGTRLTVV.

This chain joins TRBV5-1 and TRBJ2-7; 11 nucleotides line up with TRBD2. V lost 4 bases and J lost 5; bases outside the gene matches: 8. This CDR3 spans 15 amino acids. The germline V gene has CDR1 SGHRS and CDR2 YFSETQ. CDR3 residues: CASSATSGSINEQYF. DNA for the CDR3: TGCGCCAGCAGCGCTACTAGCGGGAGTATCAACGAGCAGTACTTC.

Comments on this clonotype: A much larger clone differs from this one at a single base, so this may be a read error. The chain combines TRBV6-5 with TRBJ1-1; D uncertain. The CDR3 runs to 15 residues. Germline-derived CDR1 and CDR2 are MNHEY and SVGAGI. The CDR3 loop is CASSYSARLNAEAFF. For the CDR3, the DNA is TGTGCCAGCAGTTACTCGGCCCGCTTGAACGCTGAAGCTTTCTTT.

The rearrangement joins TRBV2 to TRBJ1-1; no definite D call. In germline, CDR1 is SNHLY, CDR2 FYNNEI. With 6 bases removed from V and 12 bases from J, the gap between germline ends came to 20 bases. The CDR3 length is 13 residues. This chain's CDR3 is CASSVVMNTKTFF. CDR3 nucleotide sequence: TGTGCCAGCAGCGTAGTAATGAACACTAAAACTTTCTTT.

This clonotype has a handful of counts. The chain has TRBV18 and TRBJ2-1; a possible D gene is TRBD2 (5 bases). Germline V CDR1 and CDR2: KGHSH, LQKENI. The CDR3 contains 15 residues. The V and J ends lost 3 bases and 3 bases respectively, with 12 bases between them. As DNA, the CDR3 is TGTGCCAGCTCACCTTCACTAGATATCTACAATGAGCAGTTCTTC. The encoded protein is CASSPSLDIYNEQFF.

The chain carries TRBV7-6 and TRBJ2-3; the match to TRBD2 covers 8 bases. CDR1 and CDR2 from the germline V gene are SGHVS and FNYEAQ. The CDR3 covers 14 residues. V was clipped by 5 bases and J by 2 bases; unmatched bases: 3. Written as DNA, the CDR3 is TGTGCCAGCAGCCCACTAGCGGACACAGATACGCAGTATTTT. Translation gives CASSPLADTDTQYF.

This clonotype has at least ten counts. The chain links TRBV27 to TRBJ2-3; unclear D gene. This CDR3 has 13 amino acids. The germline V gene encodes CDR1 MNHEY and CDR2 SMNVEV (reference sequence). The V end was cut by 8 bases, the J end by 0 bases, with 9 bases between. DNA for the CDR3: TGTGCCAGCTCACTGCACAGCACAGATACGCAGTATTTT. As protein: CASSLHSTDTQYF.

This clonotype has a handful of counts. The rearrangement uses TRBV19 and TRBJ1-1; 8 bases fit TRBD1. J lost 4 bases, V lost 5 bases, and 9 bases had no gene match. This CDR3 is 15 amino acids long. Per germline, CDR1 LNHDA and CDR2 SQIVND (reference sequence). CDR3 nucleotides: TGTGCCAGTAGTGTGACAGGGGTGTATGCCACTGAAGCTTTCTTT. It encodes CASSVTGVYATEAFF.

V and J are TRBV27 and TRBJ2-7; 10 nucleotides match TRBD2. CDR1 and CDR2 (germline): MNHEY, SMNVEV (reference sequence). CDR3 length: 15 amino acids. V trimming: 6 bases; J trimming: 0 bases; junction bases outside the gene matches: 5. This chain's CDR3 is CASRLAGVLSYEQYF. CDR3 bases: TGTGCCAGCAGGCTAGCGGGGGTGCTCTCCTACGAGCAGTACTTC.

The rearrangement links TRBV20-1 to TRBJ1-2; TRBD1 matches 7 bases. Germline CDR1 and CDR2: DFQATT and SNEGSKA (reference sequence). CDR3 size: 13 residues. The trim removed 0 bases at V and 5 bases at J, leaving 3 bases unmatched. The CDR3 is CSAREAGGYGYTF. CDR3 coding DNA: TGCAGTGCTAGAGAGGCAGGGGGGTATGGCTACACCTTC.

About this clonotype itself: The CDR3 does not close with the conserved phenylalanine or tryptophan, likely indicating a read error. It is unclear where the CDR3 begins or ends on the DNA, so no DNA is shown, and the CDR3 is as TCRdb lists it. The rearrangement uses TRBV30 and TRBJ1-1; the D call of TRBD1 is as the table states it, not checked on the DNA. Ends included, the CDR3 has 12 residues. Looked up from germline, CDR1 is GTSNPN and CDR2 is SVGIG (reference sequence). The CDR3 loop is CAWDAPGNEAFY.

As for this clonotype: One junction end disagrees with the germline gene, perhaps due to a read error. J is TRBJ2-5 and V is TRBV6-5; the match to TRBD2 covers 7 bases. The CDR3 runs 16 residues. The V gene's germline CDR1 is MNHEY and CDR2 SVGAGI. The CDR3 region has the DNA TGTGCCAACAGTTACACCCCTAGCGGAGCCCAAGAGACCCAGTACTTC. It yields the protein CANSYTPSGAQETQYF.

This clonotype was counted between two and nine times. V gene TRBV6-5 combines with J gene TRBJ1-2; D gene unclear. Germline-derived CDR1 and CDR2 are MNHEY and SVGAGI. V was trimmed by 4 bases and J by 4 bases, leaving 13 bases between them. The CDR3 has 14 amino acids. The CDR3, as DNA: TGTGCCAGCAGTTTCGGACTATTATCCTATGGCTACACCTTC. Translated: CASSFGLLSYGYTF.

This clonotype was seen a handful of times. The J gene is TRBJ2-1, the V gene TRBV6-5; 15 bases are a match to TRBD2. Germline values: CDR1 MNHEY, CDR2 SVGAGI. This CDR3 has 14 residues. V shed 6 bases, J shed 8 bases, and the junction held 2 bases outside the gene matches. The DNA of the CDR3 is TGTGCCAGCAGGGGACTAGCGGGAGGTCATGAGCAGTTCTTC. Translation gives CASRGLAGGHEQFF.

V and J are TRBV2 and TRBJ2-3; 11 bases align to TRBD2. There are 15 residues in the CDR3. V shed 3 bases, J shed 3 bases, and the junction held 2 bases outside the gene matches. The V gene's germline CDR1 is SNHLY and CDR2 FYNNEI. CDR3 nucleotide sequence: TGTGCCAGCAGTGACACTAGCGGGAGAACAGATACGCAGTATTTT. It codes for CASSDTSGRTDTQYF. The full variable domain, completed using reference TRBV2 and TRBJ2-3, is EPEVTQTPSHQVTQMGQEVILRCVPISNHLYFYWYRQILGQKVEFLVSFYNNEISEKSEIFDDQFSVERPDGSNFTLKIRSTKLEDSAMYFCASSDTSGRTDTQYFGPGTRLTVL.

Ten or more counts support this clonotype. The chain recombines TRBV7-9 with TRBJ1-4; D is ambiguous. V lost 5 bases, J lost 8 bases, and 18 bases lay in between. The CDR3 consists of 15 residues. Germline V gene lookup returns CDR1 SEHNR and CDR2 FQNEAQ (reference sequence). The chain's CDR3 is CASSHPHRAREKLFF. CDR3 sequence (DNA): TGTGCCAGCAGCCACCCCCATAGGGCACGGGAAAAACTGTTTTTT.

The V gene is TRBV7-9, the J gene TRBJ2-3; possible D gene TRBD1, 6 bases. The CDR3 covers 18 residues. Germline lookup yields CDR1 SEHNR and CDR2 FQNEAQ (reference sequence). V was cut by 4 bases and J by 0 bases, with 20 bases left in between. This CDR3 reads CASSSNHATGGSTDTQYF. The CDR3 coding sequence is TGTGCCAGCAGCTCGAATCACGCGACAGGAGGAAGCACAGATACGCAGTATTTT. Complete variable domain (other parts from reference TRBV7-9 and TRBJ2-3): DTGVSQNPRHKITKRGQNVTFRCDPISEHNRLYWYRQTLGQGPEFLTYFQNEAQLEKSRLLSDRFSAERPKGSFSTLEIQRTEQGDSAMYLCASSSNHATGGSTDTQYFGPGTRLTVL.

In its sample, this clonotype was seen many times. The V call is TRBV28, the J call TRBJ2-3, with D maybe TRBD2 (6 bases). Germline lookup yields CDR1 MDHEN and CDR2 SYDVKM. Trimming took off 3 bases at V and 6 bases at J, with 10 bases between the two ends. The CDR3 covers 13 residues. The CDR3: CASSLASDDTQYF. DNA of the CDR3: TGTGCCAGCAGTTTGGCTAGCGATGATACGCAGTATTTT.

The V gene is TRBV12-3 or TRBV12-4, the J gene TRBJ2-7; no clear D gene. V lost 8 bases and J 3 bases, leaving 17 bases between the germline ends. The CDR3 runs to 14 residues. CDR3 sequence (DNA): TGTGCCAGCTCCCCAGCTGGCGTCTACTACGAGCAGTACTTC. This encodes CASSPAGVYYEQYF.